This is a list of T cell receptor beta chains from one sample in a study of beta chain features in type 1 diabetes. The data were produced by immunoSEQ multiplex PCR, yet TCRdb's version contains in-frame clones alone and is incomplete. The profile covers 200,000 to 250,000 clones, with approximately 10% appearing a single time and over 1% taken by the ten largest. The material sequenced was central memory CD4+ T cells from blood. All receptors derive from a man younger than 35 in good health. Both conserved end residues are part of each CDR3. Fields, in order: D gene, clone size, CDR3 length, J gene, V gene, CDR3 protein, CDR3 DNA. The D gene is left open where the match is weak. Part of the rows lack a size; the others show once, few, many or a class for expanded clones.

NA	NA	9	TRBJ1-2	TRBV20-1	CSALEGYTF	TGCAGTGCACTTGAAGGCTACACCTTC
NA	few	14	TRBJ2-2	TRBV5-1	CASSPTGNTGELFF	TGCGCCAGCAGTCCGACTGGGAACACCGGGGAGCTGTTTTTT
TRBD2	NA	15	TRBJ2-5	TRBV6-5	CASSYLGTSEETQYF	TGTGCCAGCAGTTACCTCGGGACTAGCGAAGAGACCCAGTACTTC
TRBD2	NA	17	TRBJ2-1	TRBV9	CASSVDGLAGVRNEQFF	TGTGCCAGCAGCGTAGATGGACTCGCGGGAGTCCGGAATGAGCAGTTCTTC
NA	medium-sized	14	TRBJ2-1	TRBV7-6	CASSLAVISNEQFF	TGTGCCAGCAGCTTAGCGGTCATAAGTAATGAGCAGTTCTTC
TRBD2	NA	16	TRBJ2-5	TRBV6-5	CASSSATSGKQETQYF	TGTGCCAGCAGTTCCGCGACTAGCGGCAAACAAGAGACCCAGTACTTC
TRBD1	few	13	TRBJ2-5	TRBV19	CASSSGTVETQYF	TGTGCCAGTAGTTCCGGGACAGTGGAGACCCAGTACTTC
NA	few	15	TRBJ1-2	TRBV19	CASSMRGTEGYGYTF	TGTGCCAGTAGTATGAGGGGCACAGAAGGTTACGGCTACACCTTC
NA	few	14	TRBJ1-1	TRBV18	CASSPTRANTEAFF	TGTGCCAGCTCACCTACCAGGGCGAACACTGAAGCTTTCTTT
NA	NA	12	TRBJ2-3	TRBV9	CASSVLSDTQYF	TGTGCCAGCAGCGTGCTGTCGGATACGCAGTATTTT
NA	NA	16	TRBJ2-1	TRBV4-3	CASSQDWGRTHNEQFF	TGCGCCAGCAGCCAAGATTGGGGGAGGACCCACAATGAGCAGTTCTTC
TRBD1	NA	13	TRBJ1-1	TRBV2	CASTEQGGTEAFF	TGTGCCAGCACAGAACAGGGGGGAACTGAAGCTTTCTTT
TRBD1	NA	13	TRBJ2-5	TRBV5-4	CASSGTVSETQYF	TGTGCCAGCAGCGGGACAGTATCTGAGACCCAGTACTTC
TRBD2	NA	14	TRBJ2-1	TRBV19	CATLGLAGVHEQFF	TGTGCCACCCTTGGGCTAGCGGGAGTCCATGAGCAGTTCTTC
NA	few	10	TRBJ1-1	TRBV20-1	CSAGRTEAFF	TGCAGTGCTGGGCGGACTGAAGCTTTCTTT
NA	few	15	TRBJ2-7	TRBV7-6	CASSEVWGVGDEQYF	TGTGCCAGCAGCGAGGTTTGGGGTGTAGGCGACGAGCAGTACTTC